This T cell receptor beta chain is from a study of post-analysis software for immune sequencing data. The study's findings and limits: Higher frequency in patients than in controls was seen for a handful of TRBV segments, with TRBV5-6, TRBV5-1 and TRBV20-1 among them. Samples from a shared batch, those prepared together, strongly co-clustered by F measure.

Libraries were made from TCR beta cDNA, and they carried unique molecular identifiers. TCRdb processed the PCR reads anew with MiXCR; each CDR3 protein has one entry. Among roughly 800,000 distinct CDR3 sequences listed, 53% were seen once. Points on this clonotype: Its target is unknown.

There are 12 residues in the CDR3. Looked up from germline, CDR1 is SQVTM and CDR2 is ANQGSEA. The V end lost 7 bases, the J end lost 5 bases, and 14 bases lay between the germline ends. The sequenced sample consisted of blood. The receptor's source is a girl under 18 with multiple sclerosis. The gene calls are TRBV29-1 and TRBJ2-5; D is ambiguous. The CDR3 protein is CSAFSSWETQYF. The CDR3, as DNA: TGCAGCGCCTTCAGTTCTTGGGAGACCCAGTACTTC. Using reference TRBV29-1 and TRBJ2-5 for the parts outside the CDR3, the full variable domain is SAVISQKPSRDICQRGTSLTIQCQVDSQVTMMFWYRQQPGQSLTLIATANQGSEATYESGFVIDKFPISRPNLTFSTLTVSNMSPEDSSIYLCSAFSSWETQYFGPGTRLLVL.